Following are 5 T cell receptor beta chains from one sample sequenced in a study of shared clonotypes between healthy human individuals. Method: immunoSEQ multiplex PCR; TCRdb's copy keeps in-frame clones and lacks some. The sample holds 2,500,000 or so clones, around 90% seen once. Source material: naive CD4+ T cells from PBMCs. Subset noted: CD45RA+ positively selected. The receptor source for this set is a man aged 18 to 30 in good health. Some clones in this sample may be carry-over from other donors' samples.

The rearrangement links TRBV5-1 to TRBJ2-7; TRBD1 might be the D (5 bases). Trimming cost V 0 bases and J 3 bases, with 13 bases left between them. The germline V gene has CDR1 SGHRS and CDR2 YFSETQ. The CDR3 runs 15 residues. CDR3 residues: CASSLGQPYLYEQYF. The CDR3 nucleotides read TGCGCCAGCAGCTTGGGACAGCCCTACCTCTACGAGCAGTACTTC.

The rearrangement uses TRBV28 and TRBJ2-3, with D tentatively TRBD2 (7 bases). Germline loops: CDR1 MDHEN, CDR2 SYDVKM. This CDR3 is built from 17 residues. V was trimmed by 4 bases and J by 2 bases, leaving 19 bases between them. The CDR3 DNA sequence: TGTGCCAGCAGTTATCGAGGGAGGGGGAGGCCCACAGATACGCAGTATTTT. It translates to CASSYRGRGRPTDTQYF.

V usage is TRBV5-6 and J usage is TRBJ1-1; D is unresolved. CDR1 is SGHDT, CDR2 YYEEEE, per germline. V was pared by 3 bases and J by 11 bases, with 11 bases between. The CDR3 contains 11 residues. CDR3 in amino acids: CASSSGPVAFF. In DNA, the CDR3 is TGTGCCAGCAGCTCCGGACCTGTGGCTTTCTTT.

Only one count was recorded for this clone. The rearrangement joins TRBV14 to TRBJ2-5, with 12 bases identical to TRBD2. The CDR3 has 16 residues. CDR1 and CDR2 (germline): SGHDN, FVKESK. Trimming cost V 2 bases and J 4 bases; bases outside gene matches: 5. CDR3 sequence: CASSQPTSGSLETQYF. CDR3 coding DNA: TGTGCCAGCAGCCAACCGACTAGCGGGAGTCTAGAGACCCAGTACTTC.

V gene TRBV5-7 combines with J gene TRBJ2-7, with 9 bases aligning to TRBD1. TRBV5-7 is designated an ORF whose function remains uncertain. The V and J ends lost 5 bases and 5 bases, in that order; junction bases with no gene match: 11. The length of the CDR3 is 15 residues. The CDR3 DNA reads as TGTGCCAGCAGTGAGGTCCGGGACAGGGCCCACGAGCAGTACTTC. This gives the protein CASSEVRDRAHEQYF.